The T cell receptor beta chain described here comes from a study of identical twins. In the case of this clonotype: Antigen unknown.

A universal primer site came from template switching; cDNA carried unique molecular identifiers. TCRdb itself ran the 5' RACE reads through MiXCR, one entry per CDR3 protein. The sample includes about 500,000 distinct CDR3 sequences, roughly an eighth of them seen just once. Trimming stripped 2 bases from V and 0 bases from J, with 21 bases between. Germline V gene sequence: CDR1 SGHRS, CDR2 YFSETQ. The CDR3 spans 19 residues. Study conclusions and caveats: Cord blood's abundant beta clonotypes had fewer insertions, unlike memory repertoires. Compared with unrelated sharing, twin-shared out-of-frame alpha sequences had more low-probability sequences.

A further study also used this sample, focusing on yellow fever vaccine responses in identical twins.

Sequencing was done on a sample of CD4+ T cells sorted from blood. This receptor was obtained from a woman under 30 in good health. The chain combines TRBV5-1 with TRBJ2-1; the D call may be TRBD1 or TRBD2 (5 bases each). The CDR3 DNA sequence: TGCGCCAGCAGCTTTATCCGGGACGCTTGGAGCAGCTCCTACAATGAGCAGTTCTTC. Amino acids: CASSFIRDAWSSSYNEQFF.